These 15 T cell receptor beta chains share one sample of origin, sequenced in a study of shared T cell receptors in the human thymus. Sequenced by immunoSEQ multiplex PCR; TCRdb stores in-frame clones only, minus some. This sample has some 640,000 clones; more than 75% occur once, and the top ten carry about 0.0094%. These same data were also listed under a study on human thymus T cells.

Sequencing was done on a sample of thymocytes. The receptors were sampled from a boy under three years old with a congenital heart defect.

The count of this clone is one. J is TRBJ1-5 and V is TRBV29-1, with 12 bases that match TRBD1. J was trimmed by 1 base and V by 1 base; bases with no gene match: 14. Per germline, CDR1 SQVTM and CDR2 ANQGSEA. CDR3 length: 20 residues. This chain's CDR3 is CSVEGVGTGGSSWSNQPQHF. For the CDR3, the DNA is TGCAGCGTTGAAGGCGTAGGGACAGGGGGCTCGTCTTGGAGCAATCAGCCCCAGCATTTT.

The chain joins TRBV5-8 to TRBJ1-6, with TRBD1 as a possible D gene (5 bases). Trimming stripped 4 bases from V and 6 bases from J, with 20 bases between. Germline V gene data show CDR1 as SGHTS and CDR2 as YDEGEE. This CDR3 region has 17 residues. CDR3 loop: CASSREDRPTSNSPLHF. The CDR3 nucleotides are TGTGCCAGCAGCCGTGAAGACAGACCGACTTCTAATTCACCCCTCCACTTT.

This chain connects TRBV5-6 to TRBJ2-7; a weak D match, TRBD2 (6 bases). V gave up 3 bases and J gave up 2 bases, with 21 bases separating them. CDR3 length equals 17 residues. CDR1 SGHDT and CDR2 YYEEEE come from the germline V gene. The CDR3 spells CASSWGSAAAGAYEQYF. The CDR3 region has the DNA TGTGCCAGCAGCTGGGGGAGCGCGGCAGCGGGCGCCTACGAGCAGTACTTC.

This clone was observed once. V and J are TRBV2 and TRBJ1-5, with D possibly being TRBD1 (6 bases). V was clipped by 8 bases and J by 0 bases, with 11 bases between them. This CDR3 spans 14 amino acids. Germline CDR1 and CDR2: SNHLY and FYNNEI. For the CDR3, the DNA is TGTGCCAGCTCGGGACAATATAGCAATCAGCCCCAGCATTTT. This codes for CASSGQYSNQPQHF.

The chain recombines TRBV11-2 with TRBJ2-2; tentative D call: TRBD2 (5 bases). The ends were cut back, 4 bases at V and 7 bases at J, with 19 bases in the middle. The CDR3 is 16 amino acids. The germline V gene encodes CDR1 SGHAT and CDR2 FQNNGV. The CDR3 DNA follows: TGTGCCAGCAGCTCTAATCCCACACCGGCGGGCGGGGAGCTGTTTTTT. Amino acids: CASSSNPTPAGGELFF.

As DNA, the CDR3 is TGTGCCAGCAGCCCTCGGGGACTACTGTACAATGAGCAGTTCTTC. This codes for CASSPRGLLYNEQFF. V gene TRBV25-1 combines with J gene TRBJ2-1; 7 bases are a match to TRBD2. This CDR3 is built from 15 residues. Germline CDR1 is MGHDK and CDR2 is SYGVNS. V was pared by 6 bases and J by 4 bases, with 9 bases of the junction left unmatched. The variable domain in full, completed from reference TRBV25-1 and TRBJ2-1, reads EADIYQTPRYLVIGTGKKITLECSQTMGHDKMYWYQQDPGMELHLIHYSYGVNSTEKGDLSSESTVSRIRTEHFPLTLESARPSHTSQYLCASSPRGLLYNEQFFGPGTRLTVL.

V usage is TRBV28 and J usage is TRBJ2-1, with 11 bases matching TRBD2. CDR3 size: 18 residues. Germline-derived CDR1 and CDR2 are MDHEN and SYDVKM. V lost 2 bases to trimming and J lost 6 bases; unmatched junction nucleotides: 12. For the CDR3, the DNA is TGTGCCAGCAGTTTAAACCGGGGGACTAGCGGAAACTGCAATGAGCAGTTCTTC. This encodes CASSLNRGTSGNCNEQFF. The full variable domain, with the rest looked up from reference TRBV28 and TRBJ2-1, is DVKVTQSSRYLVKRTGEKVFLECVQDMDHENMFWYRQDPGLGLRLIYFSYDVKMKEKGDIPEGYSVSREKKERFSLILESASTNQTSMYLCASSLNRGTSGNCNEQFFGPGTRLTVL.

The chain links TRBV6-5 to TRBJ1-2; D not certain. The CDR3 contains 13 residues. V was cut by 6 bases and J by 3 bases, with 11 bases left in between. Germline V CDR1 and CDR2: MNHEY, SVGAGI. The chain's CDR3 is CASSPGEDYGYTF. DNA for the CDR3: TGTGCCAGCAGCCCCGGGGAGGACTATGGCTACACCTTC.

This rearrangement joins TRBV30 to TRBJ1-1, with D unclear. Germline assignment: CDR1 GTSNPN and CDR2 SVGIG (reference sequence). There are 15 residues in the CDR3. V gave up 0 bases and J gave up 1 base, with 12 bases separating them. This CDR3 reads CAWSVIGVPNTEAFF. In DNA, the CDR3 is TGTGCCTGGAGTGTTATAGGAGTGCCGAACACTGAAGCTTTCTTT.

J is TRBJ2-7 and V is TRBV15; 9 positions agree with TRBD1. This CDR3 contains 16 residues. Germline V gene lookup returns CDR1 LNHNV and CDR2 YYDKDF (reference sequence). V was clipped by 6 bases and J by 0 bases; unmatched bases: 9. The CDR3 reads CATRGRRQGGSYEQYF. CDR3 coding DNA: TGTGCCACCAGGGGAAGGAGACAGGGGGGCTCCTACGAGCAGTACTTC. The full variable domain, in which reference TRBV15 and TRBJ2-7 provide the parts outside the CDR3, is DAMVIQNPRYQVTQFGKPVTLSCSQTLNHNVMYWYQQKSSQAPKLLFHYYDKDFNNEADTPDNFQSRRPNTSFCFLDIRSPGLGDTAMYLCATRGRRQGGSYEQYFGPGTRLTVT.

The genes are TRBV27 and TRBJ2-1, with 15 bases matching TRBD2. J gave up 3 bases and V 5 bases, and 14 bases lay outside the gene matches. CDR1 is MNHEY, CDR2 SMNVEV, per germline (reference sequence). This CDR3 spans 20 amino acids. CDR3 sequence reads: CASSHKTGTSGGRVYNEQFF. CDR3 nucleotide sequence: TGTGCCAGCAGTCACAAGACCGGGACTAGCGGGGGGAGAGTCTACAATGAGCAGTTCTTC.

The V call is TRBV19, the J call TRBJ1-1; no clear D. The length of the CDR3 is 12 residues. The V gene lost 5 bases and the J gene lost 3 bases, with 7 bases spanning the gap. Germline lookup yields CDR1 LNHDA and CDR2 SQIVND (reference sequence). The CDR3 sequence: CASSEGYTEAFF. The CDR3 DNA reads TGTGCCAGTAGTGAGGGATACACTGAAGCTTTCTTT.

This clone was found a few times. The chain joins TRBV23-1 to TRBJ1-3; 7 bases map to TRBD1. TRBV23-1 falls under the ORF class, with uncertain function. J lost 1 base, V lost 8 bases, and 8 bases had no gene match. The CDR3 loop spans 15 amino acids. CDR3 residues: CASDRTGHSGNTIYF. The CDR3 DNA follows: TGCGCCAGCGATCGGACAGGCCATTCTGGAAACACCATATATTTT.

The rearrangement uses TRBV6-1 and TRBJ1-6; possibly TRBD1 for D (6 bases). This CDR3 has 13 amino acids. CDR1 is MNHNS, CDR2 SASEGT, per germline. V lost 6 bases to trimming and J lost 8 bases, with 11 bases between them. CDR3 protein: CASRPPGDSPLHF. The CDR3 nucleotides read TGTGCCAGCAGACCTCCAGGGGATTCACCCCTCCACTTT.

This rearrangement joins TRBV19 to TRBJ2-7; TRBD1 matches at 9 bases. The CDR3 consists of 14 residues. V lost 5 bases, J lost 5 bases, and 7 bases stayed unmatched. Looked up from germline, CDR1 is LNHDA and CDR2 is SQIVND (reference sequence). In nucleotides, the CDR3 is TGTGCCAGTAGTGGTACAGGGGGCAGGGACGAGCAGTACTTC. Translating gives CASSGTGGRDEQYF.